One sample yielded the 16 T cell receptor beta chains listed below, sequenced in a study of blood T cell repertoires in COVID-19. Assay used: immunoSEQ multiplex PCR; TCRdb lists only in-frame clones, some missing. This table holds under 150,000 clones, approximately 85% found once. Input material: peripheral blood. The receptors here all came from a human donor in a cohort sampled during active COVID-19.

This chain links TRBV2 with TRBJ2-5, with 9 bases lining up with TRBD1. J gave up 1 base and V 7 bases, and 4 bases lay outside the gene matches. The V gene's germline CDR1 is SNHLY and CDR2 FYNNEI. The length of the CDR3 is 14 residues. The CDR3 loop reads CASILDRGQETQYF. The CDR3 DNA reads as TGTGCCAGCATCCTGGACAGGGGCCAAGAGACCCAGTACTTC.

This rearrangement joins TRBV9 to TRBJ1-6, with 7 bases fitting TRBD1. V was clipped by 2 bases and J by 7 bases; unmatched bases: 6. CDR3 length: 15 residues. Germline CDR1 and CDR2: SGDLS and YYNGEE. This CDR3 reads CASSVLDRANSPLHF. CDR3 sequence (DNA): TGTGCCAGCAGCGTCCTAGACAGGGCCAATTCACCCCTCCACTTT.

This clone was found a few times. The chain's CDR3 is CAIHRPGGSSYEQYV. As DNA, the CDR3 is TGTGCCATCCACCGGCCGGGAGGGTCCTCCTACGAGCAGTACGTC. The chain couples TRBV9 to TRBJ2-7; 8 bases match TRBD2. CDR1 and CDR2 from the germline V gene are SGDLS and YYNGEE. Trimming cost V 9 bases and J 0 bases; bases outside gene matches: 11. This CDR3 contains 15 residues.

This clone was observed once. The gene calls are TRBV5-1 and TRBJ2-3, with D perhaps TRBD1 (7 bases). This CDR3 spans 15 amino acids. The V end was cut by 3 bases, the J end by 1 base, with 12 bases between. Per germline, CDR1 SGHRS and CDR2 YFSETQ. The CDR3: CASSSGGLGTDTQYF. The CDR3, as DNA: TGCGCCAGCAGCTCAGGGGGGTTAGGCACAGATACGCAGTATTTT. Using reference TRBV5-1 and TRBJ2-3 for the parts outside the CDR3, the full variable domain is KAGVTQTPRYLIKTRGQQVTLSCSPISGHRSVSWYQQTPGQGLQFLFEYFSETQRNKGNFPGRFSGRQFSNSRSEMNVSTLELGDSALYLCASSSGGLGTDTQYFGPGTRLTVL.

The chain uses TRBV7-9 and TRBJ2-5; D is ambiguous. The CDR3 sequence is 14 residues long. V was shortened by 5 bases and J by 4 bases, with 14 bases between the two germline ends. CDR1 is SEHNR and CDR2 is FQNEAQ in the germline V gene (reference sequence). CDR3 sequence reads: CASSVPPPGETQYF. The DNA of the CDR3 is TGTGCCAGCAGCGTCCCGCCCCCAGGAGAGACCCAGTACTTC.

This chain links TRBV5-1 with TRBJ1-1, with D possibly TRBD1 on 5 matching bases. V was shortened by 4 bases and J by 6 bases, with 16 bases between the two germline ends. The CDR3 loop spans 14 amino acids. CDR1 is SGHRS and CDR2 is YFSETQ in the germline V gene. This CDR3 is CASSPLGGLAEAFF. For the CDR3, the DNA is TGCGCCAGCAGCCCCTTGGGGGGACTCGCTGAAGCTTTCTTT.

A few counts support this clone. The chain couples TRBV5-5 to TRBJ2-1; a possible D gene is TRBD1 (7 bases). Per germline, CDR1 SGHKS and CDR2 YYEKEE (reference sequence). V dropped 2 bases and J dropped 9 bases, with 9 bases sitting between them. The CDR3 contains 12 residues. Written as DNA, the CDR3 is TGTGCCAGCAGCTTCCAGGGGGGTGAGCAGTTCTTC. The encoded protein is CASSFQGGEQFF.

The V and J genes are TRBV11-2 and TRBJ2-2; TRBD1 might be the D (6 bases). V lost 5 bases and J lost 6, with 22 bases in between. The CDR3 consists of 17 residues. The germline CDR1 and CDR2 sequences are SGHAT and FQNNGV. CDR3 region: CASSPYPLQGNPGELFF. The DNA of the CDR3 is TGTGCCAGCAGCCCGTATCCCTTACAGGGAAACCCCGGGGAGCTGTTTTTT.

In nucleotides, the CDR3 is TGTGCCACCAGCGGATTCTTCCTGGAGGAGACCCAGTACTTC. Translation gives CATSGFFLEETQYF. V and J are TRBV15 and TRBJ2-5; D remains ambiguous. Trimming removed 5 bases from V and 5 bases from J, with 15 bases in between. CDR3 length: 14 amino acids. Germline-derived CDR1 and CDR2 are LNHNV and YYDKDF (reference sequence).

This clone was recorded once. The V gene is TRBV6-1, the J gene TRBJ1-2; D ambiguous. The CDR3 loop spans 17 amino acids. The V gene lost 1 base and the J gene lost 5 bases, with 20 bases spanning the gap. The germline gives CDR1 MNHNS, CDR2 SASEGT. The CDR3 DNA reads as TGTGCCAGCAGTGAAGAGGAGAGATCGGGAGGGTGGTATGGCTACACCTTC. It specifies CASSEEERSGGWYGYTF.

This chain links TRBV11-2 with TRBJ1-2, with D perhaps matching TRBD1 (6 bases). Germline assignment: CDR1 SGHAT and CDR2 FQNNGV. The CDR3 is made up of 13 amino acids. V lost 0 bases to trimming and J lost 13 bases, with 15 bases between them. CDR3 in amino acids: CASSLDFTGSRTF. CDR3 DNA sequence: TGTGCCAGCAGCTTAGACTTCACAGGGAGTCGCACCTTC.

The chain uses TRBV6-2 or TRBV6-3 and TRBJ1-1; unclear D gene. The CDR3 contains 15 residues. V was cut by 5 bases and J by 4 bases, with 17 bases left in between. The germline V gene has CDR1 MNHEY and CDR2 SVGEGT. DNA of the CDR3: TGTGCCAGCAGTCGGGATGCCGGTTTCGGCACTGAAGCTTTCTTT. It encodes CASSRDAGFGTEAFF.

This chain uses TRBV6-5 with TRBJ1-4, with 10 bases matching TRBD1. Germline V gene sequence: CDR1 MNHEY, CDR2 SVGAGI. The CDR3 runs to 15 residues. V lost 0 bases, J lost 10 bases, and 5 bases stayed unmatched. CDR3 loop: CASSYSKGQGRKLFF. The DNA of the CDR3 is TGTGCCAGCAGTTACTCGAAGGGACAGGGGAGAAAACTGTTTTTT.

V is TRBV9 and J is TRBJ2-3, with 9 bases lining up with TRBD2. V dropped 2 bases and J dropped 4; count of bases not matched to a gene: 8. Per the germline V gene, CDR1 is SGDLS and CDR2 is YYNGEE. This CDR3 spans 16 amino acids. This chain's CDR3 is CASSVASGTLSDTQYF. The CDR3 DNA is TGTGCCAGCAGCGTCGCTAGCGGGACGCTGTCAGATACGCAGTATTTT.

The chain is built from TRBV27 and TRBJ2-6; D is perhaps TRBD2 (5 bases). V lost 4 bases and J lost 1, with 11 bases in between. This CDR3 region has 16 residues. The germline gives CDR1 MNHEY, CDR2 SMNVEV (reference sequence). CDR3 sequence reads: CASSYGVGSGANVLTF. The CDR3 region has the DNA TGTGCCAGCAGTTACGGGGTTGGGTCTGGGGCCAACGTCCTGACTTTC. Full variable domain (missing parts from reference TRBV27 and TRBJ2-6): EAQVTQNPRYLITVTGKKLTVTCSQNMNHEYMSWYRQDPGLGLRQIYYSMNVEVTDKGDVPEGYKVSRKEKRNFPLILESPSPNQTSLYFCASSYGVGSGANVLTFGAGSRLTVL.

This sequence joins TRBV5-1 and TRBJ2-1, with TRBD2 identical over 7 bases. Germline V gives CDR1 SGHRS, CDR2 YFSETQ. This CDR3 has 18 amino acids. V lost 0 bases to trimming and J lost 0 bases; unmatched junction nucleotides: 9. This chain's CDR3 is CASSLDSLSSGSYNEQFF. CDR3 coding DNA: TGCGCCAGCAGCTTGGATTCCCTCTCTAGCGGCTCCTACAATGAGCAGTTCTTC.